This is a list of T cell receptor beta chains from one sample in a study of T cell repertoires in cytomegalovirus infection. What these receptors recognize is not known. TCRdb redid the calling of the reads with MiXCR, one entry per CDR3 protein. Found here are a few hundred thousand distinct CDR3 sequences, 35% to 50% of them singletons; the top ten hold more than 40%. Sequenced material: cultured PBMCs, taken from culture after CMV antigen stimulation. All receptors derive from a human donor in good health (CMV status not recorded). Some clones in this sample may be carry-over from other donors' samples. Each CDR3 is given with its conserved first and last residue. D genes are given only for firm matches. Expanded clones get a size class; other rows say once, few or many, or leave the size out.

D	J	size	V	CDR3	DNA
-	TRBJ2-5	many	TRBV7-2	CASSSQIRQTQYF	TGTGCCAGCAGCTCCCAGATCCGACAGACCCAGTACTTC
TRBD2	TRBJ2-2	few	TRBV11-2	CASSLGQREVSGELFF	TGTGCCAGCAGCTTAGGGCAGCGGGAGGTCTCCGGGGAGCTGTTTTTT
-	TRBJ1-4	-	TRBV25-1	CASSDTEKLFF	TGTGCCAGCAGTGACACTGAAAAACTGTTTTTT
TRBD2	TRBJ2-4	few	TRBV7-9	CASSSGLALNIQYF	TGTGCCAGCAGCTCAGGACTAGCGCTGAACATTCAGTACTTC
-	TRBJ2-1	-	TRBV10-3	CAISVGLGGGEQFF	TGTGCCATCAGTGTGGGGCTCGGAGGGGGTGAGCAGTTCTTC
TRBD1	TRBJ1-1	-	TRBV2	CASTRSTTGRDTEAFF	TGTGCCAGCACCCGATCTACGACAGGGCGGGACACTGAAGCTTTCTTT
-	TRBJ1-1	-	TRBV5-1	CASSTAGRSGTEAFF	TGCGCCAGCAGCACCGCCGGAAGATCGGGGACTGAAGCTTTCTTT
TRBD2	TRBJ2-1	-	TRBV20-1	CSARDPRTSGLLQFF	TGCAGTGCTAGAGATCCAAGGACTAGCGGCCTTCTGCAGTTCTTC
-	TRBJ2-1	-	TRBV25-1	CASTSRFNEQFF	TGTGCCAGCACCTCCCGTTTTAATGAGCAGTTCTTC
TRBD1	TRBJ1-1	many	TRBV7-2	CASSSSTGGGTEAFF	TGTGCCAGCAGCTCTTCGACAGGGGGAGGCACTGAAGCTTTCTTT
-	TRBJ2-7	few	TRBV4-3	CASSQEGSGSYEQYF	TGCGCCAGCAGCCAAGAGGGTAGCGGTTCCTACGAGCAGTACTTC
TRBD1	TRBJ1-5	-	TRBV19	CASTRRDRGGGNQPQHF	TGTGCCAGTACCCGCCGGGACAGGGGTGGGGGCAATCAGCCCCAGCATTTT
TRBD2	TRBJ2-1	few	TRBV7-9	CASSPLSGLAGGGYNEQFF	TGTGCCAGCAGCCCGCTGTCCGGACTAGCGGGAGGGGGGTACAATGAGCAGTTCTTC
TRBD2	TRBJ2-1	-	TRBV6-5	CASTSAKRGGLALSDEQFF	TGTGCCAGCACCTCCGCGAAGCGCGGGGGACTAGCCCTTTCAGATGAGCAGTTCTTC
TRBD2	TRBJ2-2	few	TRBV7-2	CASSPHQWTSGGMLFF	TGTGCCAGCAGCCCTCATCAATGGACTAGCGGGGGTATGCTGTTTTTT
TRBD2	TRBJ2-7	few	TRBV6-2/TRBV6-3	CASRRGGPGGEQYF	TGTGCCAGCCGTCGGGGGGGACCTGGCGGCGAGCAGTACTTC
-	TRBJ2-3	-	TRBV18	CASSPRPLSSDTQYF	TGTGCCAGCTCACCCCGACCCCTATCTTCAGATACGCAGTATTTT
-	TRBJ1-2	-	TRBV28	CASRKGWASSHGYTF	TGTGCCAGCAGGAAGGGTTGGGCTAGTTCGCATGGCTACACCTTC
-	TRBJ2-3	-	TRBV6-5	CASSFQSGTQYF	TGTGCCAGCAGTTTCCAAAGTGGTACGCAGTATTTT
-	TRBJ1-1	-	TRBV4-1	CASSQVKATEAFF	TGCGCCAGCAGCCAAGTAAAGGCGACAGAAGCTTTCTTT
-	TRBJ1-1	-	TRBV27	CASRPDSPNTEAFF	TGTGCCAGCAGACCAGACAGCCCGAACACTGAAGCTTTCTTT
-	TRBJ1-4	-	TRBV5-1	CASSLEGTEKLFF	TGCGCCAGCAGCTTGGAAGGCACGGAAAAACTGTTTTTT
-	TRBJ1-1	many	TRBV19	CASSPDRYTEAFF	TGTGCCAGTAGTCCTGACAGGTACACTGAAGCTTTCTTT
TRBD2	TRBJ2-3	-	TRBV4-3	CASSQGSAGGSDTQYF	TGCGCCAGCAGCCAAGGCTCAGCGGGAGGGTCAGATACGCAGTATTTT
TRBD2	TRBJ2-5	-	TRBV7-2	CASSPGTSGREETQYF	TGTGCCAGCAGCCCTGGGACTAGCGGGAGGGAAGAGACCCAGTACTTC
-	TRBJ2-3	-	TRBV4-1	CASSQATPSTDTQYF	TGCGCCAGCAGCCAAGCGACGCCGTCCACAGATACGCAGTATTTT
-	TRBJ2-5	-	TRBV7-2	CASSYGWGTQYF	TGTGCCAGCAGCTACGGGTGGGGGACCCAGTACTTC
TRBD1	TRBJ1-1	once	TRBV6-5	CASTSTGLAFF	TGTGCCAGCACCTCGACAGGGTTAGCTTTCTTT
-	TRBJ1-1	once	TRBV6-2/TRBV6-3	CASGKTATLRAFF	TGTGCCAGCGGGAAGACAGCCACCTTGAGGGCTTTCTTT
TRBD1	TRBJ2-7	-	TRBV4-1	CASSLETGGPYEQYF	TGCGCCAGCAGCCTTGAGACAGGGGGCCCCTACGAGCAGTACTTC
-	TRBJ2-7	few	TRBV7-2	CASSLGPLGPYEQYF	TGTGCCAGCAGCTTAGGGCCCCTAGGGCCCTACGAGCAGTACTTC
-	TRBJ2-1	-	TRBV5-1	CASSLGSQYHSYNEQFF	TGCGCCAGCAGCTTGGGGTCTCAGTATCACTCCTACAATGAGCAGTTCTTC
-	TRBJ1-6	-	TRBV27	CASSLVPAGPALNSPLHF	TGTGCCAGCAGTTTAGTCCCCGCGGGTCCAGCCCTTAATTCACCCCTCCACTTT
TRBD2	TRBJ2-3	many	TRBV7-2	CASSFPPRRLAGGPSQDTQYF	TGTGCCAGCAGCTTCCCGCCCCGAAGACTAGCGGGGGGGCCATCACAAGATACGCAGTATTTT
TRBD1	TRBJ1-1	-	TRBV5-3	CASSFGAGGRYTEAFF	TGTGCCAGCAGCTTTGGTGCAGGGGGCCGGTACACTGAAGCTTTCTTT
-	TRBJ1-2	-	TRBV9	CASSVDDTYYGYTF	TGTGCCAGCAGCGTAGACGACACCTACTATGGCTACACCTTC
-	TRBJ2-5	-	TRBV20-1	CSARDLLDVVQETQYF	TGCAGTGCTAGAGATCTCTTGGACGTCGTCCAAGAGACCCAGTACTTC
TRBD2	TRBJ2-1	-	TRBV19	CASTPRTRLGEQFF	TGTGCCAGTACCCCCAGGACTAGGTTGGGTGAGCAGTTCTTC
TRBD1	TRBJ1-2	many	TRBV7-2	CASSSGQDYGYTF	TGTGCCAGCAGCTCCGGACAGGACTATGGCTACACCTTC
TRBD2	TRBJ2-1	-	TRBV10-3	CAISQPGLVYEQFF	TGTGCCATCAGCCAACCCGGACTAGTATATGAGCAGTTCTTC
TRBD1	TRBJ2-2	few	TRBV15	CATSRDLRQGETGELFF	TGTGCCACCAGCAGAGATCTAAGGCAGGGGGAAACCGGGGAGCTGTTTTTT
TRBD2	TRBJ2-3	few	TRBV2	CASSVTSGTDTQYF	TGTGCCAGCAGTGTGACTAGCGGGACAGATACGCAGTATTTT
TRBD2	TRBJ2-3	-	TRBV12-3/TRBV12-4	CASSFGLAGVADTQYF	TGTGCCAGCAGTTTTGGGCTAGCGGGGGTGGCAGATACGCAGTATTTT
TRBD1	TRBJ2-7	-	TRBV6-6	CASSSYTMTGLEQYF	TGTGCCAGCAGTAGTTATACAATGACAGGGCTTGAGCAGTACTTC
-	TRBJ2-5	-	TRBV7-9	CASSPWDSETQYF	TGTGCCAGCAGCCCATGGGACTCAGAGACCCAGTACTTC
-	TRBJ2-3	few	TRBV9	CASSPRGGMYTDTQYF	TGTGCCAGCAGCCCGAGGGGCGGAATGTACACAGATACGCAGTATTTT
TRBD1	TRBJ2-1	few	TRBV7-9	CASSLGRGQGPSNEQFF	TGTGCCAGCAGCTTAGGGAGGGGACAGGGCCCGTCCAATGAGCAGTTCTTC
TRBD1	TRBJ2-3	-	TRBV20-1	CSAPRGRTVTDTQYF	TGCAGTGCCCCCAGGGGGCGGACTGTCACAGATACGCAGTATTTT
TRBD2	TRBJ2-7	-	TRBV2	CASMGGTQSYEQYF	TGTGCCAGTATGGGAGGGACTCAGTCCTACGAGCAGTACTTC
TRBD2	TRBJ2-5	once	TRBV19	CASSRQSGMEETQYF	TGTGCCAGTAGTCGCCAAAGCGGGATGGAGGAGACCCAGTACTTC
TRBD1	TRBJ1-6	-	TRBV7-2	CASSRRDRPLYPLHF	TGTGCCAGCAGCCGCCGGGACAGGCCCCTATACCCCCTCCACTTT
TRBD2	TRBJ2-1	-	TRBV6-2/TRBV6-3	CASGTSGRSNEQFF	TGTGCCAGCGGGACTAGCGGGAGATCAAATGAGCAGTTCTTC
-	TRBJ2-1	-	TRBV7-2	CASSLVGGRPYEQFF	TGTGCCAGCAGCTTAGTAGGAGGACGACCCTATGAGCAGTTCTTC
-	TRBJ1-1	-	TRBV28	CASSLVRRYTEAFF	TGTGCCAGCAGTTTAGTCAGGCGGTACACTGAAGCTTTCTTT
-	TRBJ2-1	few	TRBV27	CASGRDITYNEQFF	TGTGCCAGCGGACGGGACATTACCTACAATGAGCAGTTCTTC